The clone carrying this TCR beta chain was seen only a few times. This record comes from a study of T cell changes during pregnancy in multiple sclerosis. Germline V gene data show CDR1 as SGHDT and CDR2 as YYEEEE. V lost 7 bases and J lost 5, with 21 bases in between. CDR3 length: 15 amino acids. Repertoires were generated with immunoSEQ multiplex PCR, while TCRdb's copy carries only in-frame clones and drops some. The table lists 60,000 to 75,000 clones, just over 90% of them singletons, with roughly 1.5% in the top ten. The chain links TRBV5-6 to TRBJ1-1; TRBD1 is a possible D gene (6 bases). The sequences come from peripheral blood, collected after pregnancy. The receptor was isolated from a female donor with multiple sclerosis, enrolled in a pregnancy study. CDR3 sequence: CASDTLGGKSTEAFF. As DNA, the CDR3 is TGTGCCAGCGACACCCTTGGGGGCAAAAGTACTGAAGCTTTCTTT.